The 17 T cell receptor beta chains given below trace back to one sample, sequenced in a study of Graves' ophthalmopathy and Graves' hyperthyroidism. The study amplified TCR beta CDR3 regions using RNA transcripts. HTBI primers were employed in first-round RT-PCR, then a second-round multiplex PCR followed. TCRdb used MiXCR to reprocess the multiplex PCR reads, holding one entry per CDR3 protein. The sample carries approximately 700,000 distinct CDR3 sequences, more than 40% recorded once. The material sequenced was peripheral blood. All receptors come from an adult man with Graves' ophthalmopathy.

This clonotype was found many times. CDR3: CASSDPFVGKLFF. DNA of the CDR3: TGTGCCAGCTCCGACCCATTCGTCGGAAAACTGTTTTTT. V usage is TRBV2 and J usage is TRBJ1-4; D gene ambiguous. CDR3 length: 13 residues. Germline lookup yields CDR1 SNHLY and CDR2 FYNNEI. V lost 8 bases and J 10 bases, leaving 17 bases between the germline ends.

This clonotype turned up a few times. The chain is built from TRBV7-2 and TRBJ2-2, with a possible D match to TRBD1 (6 bases). CDR1 SGHTA and CDR2 FQGNSA come from the germline V gene. This CDR3 is built from 16 residues. V lost 6 bases and J 1 base, leaving 15 bases between the germline ends. The CDR3 bases are TGTGCCAGCAGTCCTAGGACAGAAAAGAACACCGGGGAGCTGTTTTTT. This gives the protein CASSPRTEKNTGELFF.

This sequence joins TRBV6-1 and TRBJ1-5, with 8 bases that match TRBD1. The CDR3 extends over 12 amino acids. The germline CDR1 and CDR2 sequences are MNHNS and SASEGT. With V trimmed by 10 bases and J by 8 bases, 7 bases remained unmatched. CDR3 DNA sequence: TGTGCCATCACAGGGGGGAGAGAGCCCCAGCATTTT. Translated, it gives CAITGGREPQHF.

This clonotype was found many times. Here the CDR3 reads CASSQGTLPYGYTF. CDR3 nucleotides: TGCGCCAGCAGCCAAGGTACACTGCCTTATGGCTACACCTTC. V usage is TRBV4-1 and J usage is TRBJ1-2; D not resolved. The CDR3 covers 14 residues. The germline V and J ends were trimmed by 1 base and 5 bases, with 11 bases remaining between them. The germline CDR1 and CDR2 sequences are MGHRA and YSYEKL.

The chain carries TRBV20-1 and TRBJ2-2; tentative D call: TRBD2 (6 bases). Looked up from germline, CDR1 is DFQATT and CDR2 is SNEGSKA (reference sequence). The CDR3 contains 11 residues. V was cut by 6 bases and J by 7 bases, with 9 bases left in between. The CDR3 DNA reads TGCAGTGCCACGGGACTCGGGGAGCTGTTTTTT. Translating gives CSATGLGELFF.

This clonotype showed up many times. V and J are TRBV4-2 and TRBJ2-7; TRBD1 matches at 7 bases. Germline V CDR1 and CDR2: LGHNA, YNFKEQ. The CDR3 contains 15 residues. With 5 bases clipped from V and 4 bases from J, the junction kept 11 bases outside the gene matches. CDR3 DNA sequence: TGTGCCAGCAGCTCATTGGCTAGGGGGCCTTACGAGCAGTACTTC. This codes for CASSSLARGPYEQYF.

Many counts were recorded for this clonotype. The V gene is TRBV20-1, the J gene TRBJ1-2, with D possibly being TRBD1 (6 bases). The CDR3 covers 12 residues. V lost 6 bases and J lost 5, with 13 bases in between. Germline CDR1 is DFQATT and CDR2 is SNEGSKA (reference sequence). The CDR3 here is CSATGTSYGYTF. DNA of the CDR3: TGCAGTGCGACCGGGACAAGTTATGGCTACACCTTC.

With regard to this clonotype: Possible read error: a much larger clone is one base away. J is TRBJ2-5 and V is TRBV7-9; a possible D gene is TRBD2 (6 bases). The CDR3 is 12 amino acids. The V end lost 3 bases, the J end lost 9 bases, and 11 bases lay between the germline ends. Germline lookup yields CDR1 SEHNR and CDR2 FQNEAQ (reference sequence). CDR3 DNA: TGTGCCAGCAGCTTTGTTTGGGAGGCCCAGTACTTC. It codes for CASSFVWEAQYF.

The chain has TRBV29-1 and TRBJ2-6; perhaps D is TRBD1 or TRBD2 (5 bases each). Germline V gene sequence: CDR1 SQVTM, CDR2 ANQGSEA. V was shortened by 2 bases and J by 2 bases, with 13 bases between the two germline ends. The CDR3 is 16 amino acids. The CDR3 region is CSVEIRGGTGANVLTF. CDR3 nucleotide sequence: TGCAGCGTTGAAATCCGTGGGGGTACTGGGGCCAACGTCCTGACTTTC.

This clonotype was counted between two and nine times. The chain carries TRBV10-3 and TRBJ2-3; either TRBD1 or TRBD2 may supply D (5 bases each). V gave up 4 bases and J gave up 0 bases, with 8 bases separating them. CDR1 ENHRY and CDR2 SYGVKD come from the germline V gene. This CDR3 region has 14 residues. The CDR3 here is CAISAGTSTDTQYF. CDR3 coding DNA: TGTGCCATCAGTGCAGGGACGAGCACAGATACGCAGTATTTT.

This clonotype was detected ten times or more. The V and J genes are TRBV14 and TRBJ1-5, with a tentative D call TRBD1 (5 bases). The V gene lost 5 bases and the J gene lost 6 bases, with 11 bases spanning the gap. This CDR3 is 13 amino acids long. The germline V gene has CDR1 SGHDN and CDR2 FVKESK. This CDR3 is CASSGGKRQPQHF. In nucleotides, the CDR3 is TGTGCCAGCAGCGGGGGGAAGCGTCAGCCCCAGCATTTT.

With respect to this clonotype: One end of the junction varies from germline; a read error may be responsible. V and J are TRBV11-3 and TRBJ2-5; D is unresolved. Germline CDR1 is SGHNT and CDR2 is YENEEA. The CDR3 contains 12 residues. The DNA of the CDR3 is TGTGCCAGCAGCTTGGATACGGAGACCCAGTGCTTC. Its translation: CASSLDTETQCF. The whole variable domain, remainder taken from reference TRBV11-3 and TRBJ2-5, is EAGVVQSPRYKIIEKKQPVAFWCNPISGHNTLYWYLQNLGQGPELLIRYENEEAVDDSQLPKDRFSAERLKGVDSTLKIQPAELGDSAVYLCASSLDTETQCFGPGTRLLVL.

This clonotype has just a few counts. The chain combines TRBV7-2 with TRBJ2-7; 7 positions agree with TRBD1. V was pared by 5 bases and J by 6 bases, with 4 bases of the junction left unmatched. This CDR3 spans 12 amino acids. CDR1 and CDR2 from the germline V gene are SGHTA and FQGNSA. CDR3 sequence (DNA): TGTGCCAGCAGCGATTCAGGGGGCGAGCAGTACTTC. Translation gives CASSDSGGEQYF.

This clonotype was seen many times. This chain connects TRBV7-8 to TRBJ2-5; D gene ambiguous. Looked up from germline, CDR1 is SGHVS and CDR2 is FQNEAQ. The CDR3 totals 14 residues. Trimming took 5 bases from V and 4 from J, leaving 14 bases between them. The CDR3 spells CASSARLAVETQYF. The CDR3 coding sequence is TGTGCCAGCAGCGCCAGGTTGGCGGTAGAGACCCAGTACTTC.

As to this clonotype: This CDR3 is missing its conserved last phenylalanine or tryptophan, likely due to a read error. V and J are TRBV19 and TRBJ2-7; 8 bases align to TRBD2. J gave up 0 bases and V 5 bases, and 3 bases lay outside the gene matches. Germline values: CDR1 LNHDA, CDR2 SQIVND (reference sequence). The CDR3 totals 14 residues. Written as DNA, the CDR3 is TGTGCCAGTAGTGGACTAGCCCACTCCTACGAGCAGTACTAC. It yields the protein CASSGLAHSYEQYY.

This clonotype showed up many times. The rearrangement joins TRBV5-1 to TRBJ2-7; 8 bases line up with TRBD1. There are 15 residues in the CDR3. CDR1 is SGHRS and CDR2 is YFSETQ in the germline V gene. The junction had 11 bases not matched to a gene; V was cut back by 4 bases and J by 5 bases. The CDR3 DNA reads as TGCGCCAGCAGCCGAACCGGGACAGGCCCCCACGAGCAGTACTTC. Amino acid sequence: CASSRTGTGPHEQYF.

The chain joins TRBV10-3 to TRBJ2-7, with D tentatively TRBD1 (6 bases). Germline CDR1 ENHRY, CDR2 SYGVKD. The CDR3 spans 14 residues. Trimming removed 3 bases at V and 5 bases at J, with 14 bases between. CDR3 sequence: CAISDLTGSHEQYF. In DNA, the CDR3 is TGTGCCATCAGTGACCTAACAGGGTCTCACGAGCAGTACTTC.